Included here is one TCR beta chain sequence, with context. Repertoires were generated with immunoSEQ multiplex PCR, while TCRdb's copy carries only in-frame clones and drops some. This table has approximately 140,000 clones, about 91% appearing once. V shed 0 bases and J shed 6 bases, with 11 bases lying between them. CDR3 size: 15 residues. Germline V lookup: CDR1 SGHVS, CDR2 FQNEAQ. The source of the sample is a study of T cell responses to AZD1222 COVID-19 vaccine. Pooling covered second doses at about 4 or about 12 weeks. The receptor was derived from an adult who received the AZD1222 COVID-19 vaccine. This sequence joins TRBV7-8 and TRBJ1-4, with D maybe TRBD1 (5 bases). The starting material was peripheral blood, obtained 28 days after the second AZD1222 dose. CDR3 protein: CASSLAGKGDEKLFF. The CDR3, as DNA: TGTGCCAGCAGCTTAGCCGGCAAAGGGGATGAAAAACTGTTTTTT. The full variable domain, with the rest looked up from reference TRBV7-8 and TRBJ1-4, is GAGVSQSPRYKVAKRGQDVALRCDPISGHVSLFWYQQALGQGPEFLTYFQNEAQLDKSGLPSDRFFAERPEGSVSTLKIQRTQQEDSAVYLCASSLAGKGDEKLFFGSGTQLSVL.